This TCR beta chain was observed in a study of cytomegalovirus exposure and HLA in healthy donors. Study outcomes and limitations: Earlier analysis found most TCR beta V segments productive about 87% or about 30% of the time.

This clone has a handful of counts. The antigen remains undetermined. Vbeta (60) and Jbeta (13) primers were used in the PCR. Profiled with immunoSEQ multiplex PCR; TCRdb holds only in-frame clones, not every one. The table has about 180,000 clones, 65% to 85% seen once; the top ten hold 2% to 2.5%. The CDR3 has 15 residues. Between the trimmed V and J ends, which lost 5 bases and 6 bases, there was a span of 16 bases. In germline, CDR1 is SGHAT, CDR2 FQDESV (reference sequence). The clonotype comes from a man aged 55 to 69 in good health and CMV-seronegative. The chain has TRBV11-1 and TRBJ2-2, with a tentative D call TRBD2 (5 bases). Sample: PBMCs. This CDR3 is CASSGGGRVSGELFF. CDR3 in DNA: TGTGCCAGCAGCGGAGGTGGAAGAGTCTCCGGGGAGCTGTTTTTT.